This record covers a single TCR beta chain. Its target is not known. Germline values: CDR1 MGHDK, CDR2 SYGVNS. Trimming took 5 bases from V and 4 from J, leaving 17 bases between them. The CDR3 extends over 16 amino acids. The data stem from a study of shared clonotypes between healthy human individuals. General study findings and limits: Naive CD4 clonotypes were shared across a few donors at about 5.3%.

Each cell subset's genomic DNA was divided evenly among several immunoSEQ plates. Measured with immunoSEQ multiplex PCR; TCRdb has only the in-frame clones, and not every one. The table lists roughly 2.2 million clones, just under 95% of them singletons. In the CD4+ fraction, cells were divided into CD45RA+ naive and CD45RA-negative memory subsets. This receptor was taken from a man in his late teens or twenties in good health. Some clones in this sample may be carry-over from other donors' samples. Sequences were obtained from naive CD4+ T cells from PBMCs. Described subset: CD45RA+ positively selected. This chain joins TRBV25-1 and TRBJ1-4; no clear D gene. The CDR3 bases are TGTGCCAGCAGTAACACTCGGACGCCGAATAATGAAAAACTGTTTTTT. Protein sequence: CASSNTRTPNNEKLFF.